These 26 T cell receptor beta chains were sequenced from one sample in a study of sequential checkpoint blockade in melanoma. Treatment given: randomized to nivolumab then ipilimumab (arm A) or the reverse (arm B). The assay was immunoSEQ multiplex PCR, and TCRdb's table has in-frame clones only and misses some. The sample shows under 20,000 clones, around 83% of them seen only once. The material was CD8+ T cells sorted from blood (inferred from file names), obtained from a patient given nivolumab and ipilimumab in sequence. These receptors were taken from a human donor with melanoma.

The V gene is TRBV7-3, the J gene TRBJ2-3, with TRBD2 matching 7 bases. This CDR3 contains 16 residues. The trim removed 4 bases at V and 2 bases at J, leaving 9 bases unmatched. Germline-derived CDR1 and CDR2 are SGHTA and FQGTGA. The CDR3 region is CASSSPTSDYTDTQYF. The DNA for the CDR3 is TGTGCCAGCAGCTCCCCTACTAGCGATTACACAGATACGCAGTATTTT.

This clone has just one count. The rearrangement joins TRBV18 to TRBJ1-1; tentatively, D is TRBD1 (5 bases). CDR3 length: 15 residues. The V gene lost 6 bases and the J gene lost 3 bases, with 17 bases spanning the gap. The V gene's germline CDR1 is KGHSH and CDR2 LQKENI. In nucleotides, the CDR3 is TGTGCCAGCTCCACTCGAGGCAGGGTTGACACTGAAGCTTTCTTT. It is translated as CASSTRGRVDTEAFF. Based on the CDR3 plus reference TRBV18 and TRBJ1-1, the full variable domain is NAGVMQNPRHLVRRRGQEARLRCSPMKGHSHVYWYRQLPEEGLKFMVYLQKENIIDESGMPKERFSAEFPKEGPSILRIQQVVRGDSAAYFCASSTRGRVDTEAFFGQGTRLTVV.

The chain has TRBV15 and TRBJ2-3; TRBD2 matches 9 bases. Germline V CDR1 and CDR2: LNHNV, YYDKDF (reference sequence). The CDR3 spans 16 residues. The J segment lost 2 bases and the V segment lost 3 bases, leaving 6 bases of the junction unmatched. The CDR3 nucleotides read TGTGCCACCAGCAGTTTAGCGGGGGCCAACACAGATACGCAGTATTTT. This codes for CATSSLAGANTDTQYF.

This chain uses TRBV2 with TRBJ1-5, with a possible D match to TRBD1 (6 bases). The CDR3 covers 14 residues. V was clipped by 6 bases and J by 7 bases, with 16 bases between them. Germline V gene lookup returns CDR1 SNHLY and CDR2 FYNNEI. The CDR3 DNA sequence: TGTGCCAGCAGCCGCCCGGGGGGCGGGCAGCCCCAGCATTTT. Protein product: CASSRPGGGQPQHF.

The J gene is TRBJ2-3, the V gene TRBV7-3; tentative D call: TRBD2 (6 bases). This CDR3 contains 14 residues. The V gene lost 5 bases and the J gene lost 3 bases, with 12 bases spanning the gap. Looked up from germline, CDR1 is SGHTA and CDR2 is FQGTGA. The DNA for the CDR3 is TGTGCCAGCAGCATCCCGGGGGAGACAGATACGCAGTATTTT. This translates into CASSIPGETDTQYF.

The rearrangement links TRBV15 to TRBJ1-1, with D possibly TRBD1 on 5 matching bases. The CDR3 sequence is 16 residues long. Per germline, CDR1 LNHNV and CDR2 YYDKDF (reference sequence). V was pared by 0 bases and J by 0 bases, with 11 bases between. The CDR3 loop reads CATSRERGFMNTEAFF. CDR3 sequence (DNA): TGTGCCACCAGCAGAGAAAGGGGCTTTATGAACACTGAAGCTTTCTTT.

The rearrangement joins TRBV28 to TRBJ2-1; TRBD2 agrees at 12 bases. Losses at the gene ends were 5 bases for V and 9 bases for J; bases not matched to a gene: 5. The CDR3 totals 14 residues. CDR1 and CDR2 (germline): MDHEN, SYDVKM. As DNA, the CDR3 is TGTGCCAGCAGTCTAGCGGGGGGGCCGGGTGAGCAGTTCTTC. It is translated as CASSLAGGPGEQFF. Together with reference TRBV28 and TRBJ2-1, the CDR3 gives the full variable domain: DVKVTQSSRYLVKRTGEKVFLECVQDMDHENMFWYRQDPGLGLRLIYFSYDVKMKEKGDIPEGYSVSREKKERFSLILESASTNQTSMYLCASSLAGGPGEQFFGPGTRLTVL.

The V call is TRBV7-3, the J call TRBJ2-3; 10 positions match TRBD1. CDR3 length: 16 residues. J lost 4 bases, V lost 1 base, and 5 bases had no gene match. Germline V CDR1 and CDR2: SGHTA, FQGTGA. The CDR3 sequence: CASSLSGQGVADTQYF. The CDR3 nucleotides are TGTGCCAGCAGCTTAAGTGGACAGGGGGTTGCAGATACGCAGTATTTT.

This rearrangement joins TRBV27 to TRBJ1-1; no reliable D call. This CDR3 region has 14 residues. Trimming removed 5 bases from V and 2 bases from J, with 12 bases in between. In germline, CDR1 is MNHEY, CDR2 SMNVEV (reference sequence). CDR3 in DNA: TGTGCCAGCAGTCTGGCCGGGATAAACACTGAAGCTTTCTTT. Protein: CASSLAGINTEAFF.

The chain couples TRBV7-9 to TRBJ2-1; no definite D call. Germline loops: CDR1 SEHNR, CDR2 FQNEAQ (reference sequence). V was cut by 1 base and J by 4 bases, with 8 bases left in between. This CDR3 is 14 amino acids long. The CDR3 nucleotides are TGTGCCAGCAGCTTAGAATCCAGGTACAATGAGCAGTTCTTC. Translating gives CASSLESRYNEQFF.

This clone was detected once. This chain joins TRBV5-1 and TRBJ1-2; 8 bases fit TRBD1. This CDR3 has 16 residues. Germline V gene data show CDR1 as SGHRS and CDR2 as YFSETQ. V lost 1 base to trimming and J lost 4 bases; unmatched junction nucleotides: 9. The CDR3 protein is CASSLRQGNLAYGYTF. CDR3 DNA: TGCGCCAGCAGCTTGCGACAGGGGAACTTAGCCTATGGCTACACCTTC.

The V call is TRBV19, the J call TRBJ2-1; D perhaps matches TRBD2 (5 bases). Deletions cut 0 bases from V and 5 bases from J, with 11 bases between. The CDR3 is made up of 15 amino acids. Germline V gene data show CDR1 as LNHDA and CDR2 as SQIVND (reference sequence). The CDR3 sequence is CASSIDLETNNEQFF. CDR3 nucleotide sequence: TGTGCCAGTAGTATAGATCTCGAGACTAACAATGAGCAGTTCTTC. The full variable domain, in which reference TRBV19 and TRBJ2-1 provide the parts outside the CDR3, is DGGITQSPKYLFRKEGQNVTLSCEQNLNHDAMYWYRQDPGQGLRLIYYSQIVNDFQKGDIAEGYSVSREKKESFPLTVTSAQKNPTAFYLCASSIDLETNNEQFFGPGTRLTVL.

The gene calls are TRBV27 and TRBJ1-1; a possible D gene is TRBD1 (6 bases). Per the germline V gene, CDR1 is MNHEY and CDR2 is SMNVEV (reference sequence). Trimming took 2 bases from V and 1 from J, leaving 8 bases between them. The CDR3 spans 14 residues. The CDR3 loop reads CASSLRQENTEAFF. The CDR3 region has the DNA TGTGCCAGCAGTTTACGACAGGAGAACACTGAAGCTTTCTTT.

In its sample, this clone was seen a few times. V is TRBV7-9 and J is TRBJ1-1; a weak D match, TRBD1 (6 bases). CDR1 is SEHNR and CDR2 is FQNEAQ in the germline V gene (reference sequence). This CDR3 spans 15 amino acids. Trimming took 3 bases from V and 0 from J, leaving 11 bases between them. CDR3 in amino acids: CASSLGALMNTEAFF. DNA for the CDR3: TGTGCCAGCAGCTTGGGGGCCTTAATGAACACTGAAGCTTTCTTT.

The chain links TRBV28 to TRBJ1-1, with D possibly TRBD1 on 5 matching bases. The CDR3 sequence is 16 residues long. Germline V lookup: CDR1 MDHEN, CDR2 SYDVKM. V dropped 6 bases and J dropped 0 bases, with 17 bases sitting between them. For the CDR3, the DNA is TGTGCCAGCAGCCCGGGGGGGGGACGTATGAACACTGAAGCTTTCTTT. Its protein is CASSPGGGRMNTEAFF.

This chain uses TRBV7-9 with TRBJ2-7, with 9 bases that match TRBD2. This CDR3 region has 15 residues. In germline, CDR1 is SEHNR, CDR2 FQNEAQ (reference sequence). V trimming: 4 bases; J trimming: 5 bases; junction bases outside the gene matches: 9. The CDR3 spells CASSWSGRMNDEQYF. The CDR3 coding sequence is TGTGCCAGCAGCTGGAGCGGGAGGATGAACGACGAGCAGTACTTC. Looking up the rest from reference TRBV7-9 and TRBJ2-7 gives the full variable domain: DTGVSQNPRHKITKRGQNVTFRCDPISEHNRLYWYRQTLGQGPEFLTYFQNEAQLEKSRLLSDRFSAERPKGSFSTLEIQRTEQGDSAMYLCASSWSGRMNDEQYFGPGTRLTVT.

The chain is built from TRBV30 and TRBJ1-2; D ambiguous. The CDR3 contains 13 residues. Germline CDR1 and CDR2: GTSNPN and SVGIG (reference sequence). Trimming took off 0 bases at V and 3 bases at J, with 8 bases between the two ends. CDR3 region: CAWSVMADYGYTF. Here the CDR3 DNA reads TGTGCCTGGAGTGTAATGGCAGACTATGGCTACACCTTC.

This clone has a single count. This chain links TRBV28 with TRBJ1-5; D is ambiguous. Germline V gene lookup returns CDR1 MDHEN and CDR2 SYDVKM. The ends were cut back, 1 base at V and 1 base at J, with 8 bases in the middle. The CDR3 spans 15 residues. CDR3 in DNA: TGTGCCAGCAGTTTATATACCGGGAGCAATCAGCCCCAGCATTTT. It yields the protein CASSLYTGSNQPQHF.

The CDR3 DNA is TGTGCCAGCAGCTTGACGGACGGACAGTATTCACCCCTCCACTTT. This sequence encodes CASSLTDGQYSPLHF. The gene calls are TRBV5-8 and TRBJ1-6, with a weak D call TRBD1 (6 bases). Deletions cut 1 base from V and 8 bases from J, with 13 bases between. CDR3 size: 15 residues. The germline CDR1 and CDR2 sequences are SGHTS and YDEGEE.

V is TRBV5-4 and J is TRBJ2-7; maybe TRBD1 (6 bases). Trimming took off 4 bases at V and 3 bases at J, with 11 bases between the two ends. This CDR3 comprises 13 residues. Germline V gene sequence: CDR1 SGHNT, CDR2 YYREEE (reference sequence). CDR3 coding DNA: TGTGCCAGCAGCCCGGGACATAACTACGAGCAGTACTTC. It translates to CASSPGHNYEQYF.

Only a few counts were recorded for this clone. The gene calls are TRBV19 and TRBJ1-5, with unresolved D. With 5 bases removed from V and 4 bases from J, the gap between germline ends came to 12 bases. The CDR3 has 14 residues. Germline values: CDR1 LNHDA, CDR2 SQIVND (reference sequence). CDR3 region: CASSWETGNQPQHF. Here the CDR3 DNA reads TGTGCCAGTAGTTGGGAGACGGGGAATCAGCCCCAGCATTTT. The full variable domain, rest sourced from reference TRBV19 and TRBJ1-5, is DGGITQSPKYLFRKEGQNVTLSCEQNLNHDAMYWYRQDPGQGLRLIYYSQIVNDFQKGDIAEGYSVSREKKESFPLTVTSAQKNPTAFYLCASSWETGNQPQHFGDGTRLSIL.

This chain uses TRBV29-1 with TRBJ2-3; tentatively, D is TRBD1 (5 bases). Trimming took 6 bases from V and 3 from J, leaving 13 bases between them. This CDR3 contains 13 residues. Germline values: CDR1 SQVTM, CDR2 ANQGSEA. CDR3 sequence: CSVRVRRTDTQYF. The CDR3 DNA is TGCAGCGTCAGGGTTCGAAGGACAGATACGCAGTATTTT.

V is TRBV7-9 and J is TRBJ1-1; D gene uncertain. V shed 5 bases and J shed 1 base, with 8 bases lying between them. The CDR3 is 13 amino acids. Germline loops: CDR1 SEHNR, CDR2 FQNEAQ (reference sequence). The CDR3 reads CASSPHQNTEAFF. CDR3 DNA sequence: TGTGCCAGCAGCCCACACCAGAACACTGAAGCTTTCTTT. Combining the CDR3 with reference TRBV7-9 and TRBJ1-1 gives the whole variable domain DTGVSQNPRHKITKRGQNVTFRCDPISEHNRLYWYRQTLGQGPEFLTYFQNEAQLEKSRLLSDRFSAERPKGSFSTLEIQRTEQGDSAMYLCASSPHQNTEAFFGQGTRLTVV.

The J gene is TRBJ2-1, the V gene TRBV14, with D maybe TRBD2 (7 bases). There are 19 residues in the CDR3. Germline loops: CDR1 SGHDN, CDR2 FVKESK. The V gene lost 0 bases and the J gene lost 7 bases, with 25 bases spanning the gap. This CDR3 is CASSQDIAGRGGLKNEQFF. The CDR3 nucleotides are TGTGCCAGCAGCCAAGATATTGCGGGGAGGGGGGGCCTTAAAAATGAGCAGTTCTTC.

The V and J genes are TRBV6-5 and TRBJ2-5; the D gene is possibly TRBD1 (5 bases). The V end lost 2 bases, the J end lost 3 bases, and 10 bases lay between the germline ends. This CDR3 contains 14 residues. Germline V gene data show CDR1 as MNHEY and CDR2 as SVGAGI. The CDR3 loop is CASSYAGSKETQYF. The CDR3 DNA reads TGTGCCAGCAGTTACGCAGGGTCCAAAGAGACCCAGTACTTC.

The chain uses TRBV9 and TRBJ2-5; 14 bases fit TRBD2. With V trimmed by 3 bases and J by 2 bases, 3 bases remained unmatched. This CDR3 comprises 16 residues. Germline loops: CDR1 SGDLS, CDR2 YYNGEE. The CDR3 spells CASSGGLAGEQETQYF. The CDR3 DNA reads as TGTGCCAGCAGCGGGGGACTAGCGGGGGAGCAAGAGACCCAGTACTTC.